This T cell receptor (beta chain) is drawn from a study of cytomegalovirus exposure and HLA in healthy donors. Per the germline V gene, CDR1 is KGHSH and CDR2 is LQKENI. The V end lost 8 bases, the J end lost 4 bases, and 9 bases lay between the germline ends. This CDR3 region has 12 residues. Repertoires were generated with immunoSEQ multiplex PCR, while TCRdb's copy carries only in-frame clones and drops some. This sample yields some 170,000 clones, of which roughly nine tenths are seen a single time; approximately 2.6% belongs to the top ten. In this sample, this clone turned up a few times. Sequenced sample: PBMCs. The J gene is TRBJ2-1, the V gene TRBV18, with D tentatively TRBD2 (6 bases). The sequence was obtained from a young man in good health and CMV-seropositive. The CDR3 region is CASGRTYNEQFF. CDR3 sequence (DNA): TGTGCCAGCGGGAGGACATACAATGAGCAGTTCTTC. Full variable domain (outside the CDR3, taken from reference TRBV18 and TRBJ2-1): NAGVMQNPRHLVRRRGQEARLRCSPMKGHSHVYWYRQLPEEGLKFMVYLQKENIIDESGMPKERFSAEFPKEGPSILRIQQVVRGDSAAYFCASGRTYNEQFFGPGTRLTVL.